The 14 T cell receptor beta chains given below trace back to one sample, sequenced in a study of beta chain features in type 1 diabetes. Which antigens these TCRs recognize remains unknown. The study reverse transcribed the entire isolated RNA, so it sequenced expressed TCRB transcripts. Using immunoSEQ multiplex PCR, the repertoire was profiled, and TCRdb retains in-frame clones only, with some absent. The table has approximately 150,000 clones, less than 15% seen once. General study findings and limits: Type 1 diabetes patients had TCRB CDR3s that were shorter (moderately but significantly so) in all four CD4+ subsets.

Sequencing was done on a sample of central memory CD4+ T cells from blood. The receptors here all came from a man between 18 and 35 years old with type 1 diabetes.

The chain is built from TRBV9 and TRBJ2-5, with 8 bases fitting TRBD1. V shed 2 bases, J shed 9 bases, and the junction held 12 bases outside the gene matches. The germline CDR1 and CDR2 sequences are SGDLS and YYNGEE. This CDR3 region has 15 residues. Written as DNA, the CDR3 is TGTGCCAGCAGCGTTGGACAGGGCAACGCTTTTGCCCAGTACTTC. Its protein is CASSVGQGNAFAQYF.

The chain joins TRBV21-1 to TRBJ2-6; the D call in the table, TRBD1, was not verified against the DNA. TRBV21-1 is flagged as a pseudogene. CDR3 length equals 17 residues. CDR3 protein: CASSKGRGHDGANVLTF. CDR3 DNA: TGTGCCAGCAGCAAAGGAAGGGGACACGATGGGGCCAACGTCCTGACTTTC.

This clone was detected only a few times. V is TRBV19 and J is TRBJ2-1, with D possibly matching TRBD1 (5 bases). This CDR3 contains 13 residues. Germline V gene lookup returns CDR1 LNHDA and CDR2 SQIVND (reference sequence). Trimming removed 6 bases from V and 8 bases from J, with 14 bases in between. The CDR3 loop reads CASRLRVRDEQFF. In nucleotides, the CDR3 is TGTGCCAGTAGGCTCAGGGTTCGGGATGAGCAGTTCTTC.

The V gene is TRBV4-2, the J gene TRBJ2-7; D remains ambiguous. The ends were cut back, 1 base at V and 3 bases at J, with 19 bases in the middle. The germline CDR1 and CDR2 sequences are LGHNA and YNFKEQ. The CDR3 has 17 amino acids. CDR3 in amino acids: CASSQVGIRGEIYEQYF. The CDR3 bases are TGTGCCAGCAGCCAAGTAGGGATCAGAGGAGAGATCTACGAGCAGTACTTC.

The chain carries TRBV30 and TRBJ1-4; D remains ambiguous. The germline CDR1 and CDR2 sequences are GTSNPN and SVGIG (reference sequence). The CDR3 loop spans 14 amino acids. Trimming left V 2 bases short and J 2 bases short, with 9 bases between. CDR3 amino acids: CAWSHGATNEKLFF. CDR3 DNA sequence: TGTGCCTGGAGTCACGGTGCGACTAATGAAAAACTGTTTTTT.

The sample holds a few counts of this clone. This rearrangement joins TRBV5-4 to TRBJ2-1; D tentatively fits TRBD1 or TRBD2 (5 bases each). Trimming shortened V by 6 bases and J by 6 bases, and 16 bases separated the two germline ends. Germline lookup yields CDR1 SGHNT and CDR2 YYREEE (reference sequence). The CDR3 runs to 14 residues. CDR3: CASNPGRGVNEQFF. CDR3 in DNA: TGTGCCAGCAACCCAGGGAGAGGGGTCAATGAGCAGTTCTTC.

This clone turned up a few times. The chain couples TRBV5-1 to TRBJ2-3, with TRBD2 identical over 7 bases. The V gene's germline CDR1 is SGHRS and CDR2 YFSETQ. This CDR3 is built from 16 residues. V gave up 1 base and J gave up 0 bases; unmatched junction bases: 5. The CDR3 spells CASSLLVRGSTDTQYF. CDR3 nucleotides: TGCGCCAGCAGCTTGTTAGTGCGGGGGAGCACAGATACGCAGTATTTT.

This clone has just a few counts. V is TRBV5-8 and J is TRBJ1-6; the match to TRBD1 covers 8 bases. This CDR3 is built from 14 residues. In germline, CDR1 is SGHTS, CDR2 YDEGEE. V lost 3 bases, J lost 11 bases, and 7 bases stayed unmatched. CDR3 sequence: CASSYRQGRTPLHF. Here the CDR3 DNA reads TGTGCCAGCAGCTATAGACAGGGGAGGACACCCCTCCACTTT. Full variable domain (outside the CDR3, taken from reference TRBV5-8 and TRBJ1-6): EAGVTQSPTHLIKTRGQQATLRCSPISGHTSVYWYQQALGLGLQFLLWYDEGEERNRGNFPPRFSGRQFPNYSSELNVNALELEDSALYLCASSYRQGRTPLHFGNGTRLTVT.

This chain joins TRBV19 and TRBJ2-1, with D maybe TRBD2 (7 bases). V was clipped by 3 bases and J by 5 bases, with 14 bases between them. CDR3 length: 15 amino acids. Germline lookup yields CDR1 LNHDA and CDR2 SQIVND (reference sequence). The DNA of the CDR3 is TGTGCCAGTAGTATGGAGGGGGGGCCTCACAATGAGCAGTTCTTC. This gives the protein CASSMEGGPHNEQFF.

Only a few counts were recorded for this clone. This rearrangement joins TRBV7-9 to TRBJ1-5; unclear D gene. CDR3 length: 12 residues. The germline V and J ends were trimmed by 1 base and 9 bases, with 7 bases remaining between them. The germline CDR1 and CDR2 sequences are SEHNR and FQNEAQ (reference sequence). The CDR3 loop reads CASSLGRGPQHF. The CDR3 nucleotides are TGTGCCAGCAGCTTAGGGCGGGGGCCCCAGCATTTT.

This clone appeared a few times. CDR3 nucleotide sequence: TGTGCCAGCAGCCAATCGGCGGCGGTTGGTCAGCCCCAGCATTTT. As protein: CASSQSAAVGQPQHF. J is TRBJ1-5 and V is TRBV16; unclear D gene. Germline V CDR1 and CDR2: KGHSY, FQNENV. The CDR3 contains 15 residues. The ends were cut back, 0 bases at V and 6 bases at J, with 12 bases in the middle. Together with reference TRBV16 and TRBJ1-5, the CDR3 gives the full variable domain: GEEVAQTPKHLVRGEGQKAKLYCAPIKGHSYVFWYQQVLKNEFKFLISFQNENVFDETGMPKERFSAKCLPNSPCSLEIQATKLEDSAVYFCASSQSAAVGQPQHFGDGTRLSIL.

This clone was counted a few times. The V and J genes are TRBV10-2 and TRBJ1-2, with a tentative D call TRBD1 (5 bases). CDR1 is WSHSY, CDR2 SAAADI, per germline. V lost 7 bases, J lost 6 bases, and 15 bases lay in between. The CDR3 loop spans 13 amino acids. Written as DNA, the CDR3 is TGCGCCAGCAATCCCGGGACGGTGAATGGCTACACCTTC. Translating it yields CASNPGTVNGYTF.

The V call is TRBV7-8, the J call TRBJ1-3; TRBD1 matches at 9 bases. Trimming took 5 bases from V and 3 from J; bases not matched to a gene: 8. CDR1 and CDR2 (germline): SGHVS, FQNEAQ. This CDR3 is built from 16 residues. The CDR3 DNA follows: TGTGCCAGCAGCCTGGCCGGGACAGGGAATGGAAACACCATATATTTT. Its protein product is CASSLAGTGNGNTIYF. The full variable domain, with the rest looked up from reference TRBV7-8 and TRBJ1-3, is GAGVSQSPRYKVAKRGQDVALRCDPISGHVSLFWYQQALGQGPEFLTYFQNEAQLDKSGLPSDRFFAERPEGSVSTLKIQRTQQEDSAVYLCASSLAGTGNGNTIYFGEGSWLTVV.

The chain links TRBV29-1 to TRBJ2-4; 14 nucleotides match TRBD2. The germline V gene has CDR1 SQVTM and CDR2 ANQGSEA. The CDR3 contains 15 residues. Trimming cost V 6 bases and J 6 bases; bases outside gene matches: 7. This chain's CDR3 is CSVGGLAGGGNIQYF. The CDR3 DNA sequence: TGCAGCGTGGGTGGACTAGCGGGGGGCGGAAACATTCAGTACTTC. The whole variable domain, remainder taken from reference TRBV29-1 and TRBJ2-4, is SAVISQKPSRDICQRGTSLTIQCQVDSQVTMMFWYRQQPGQSLTLIATANQGSEATYESGFVIDKFPISRPNLTFSTLTVSNMSPEDSSIYLCSVGGLAGGGNIQYFGAGTRLSVL.